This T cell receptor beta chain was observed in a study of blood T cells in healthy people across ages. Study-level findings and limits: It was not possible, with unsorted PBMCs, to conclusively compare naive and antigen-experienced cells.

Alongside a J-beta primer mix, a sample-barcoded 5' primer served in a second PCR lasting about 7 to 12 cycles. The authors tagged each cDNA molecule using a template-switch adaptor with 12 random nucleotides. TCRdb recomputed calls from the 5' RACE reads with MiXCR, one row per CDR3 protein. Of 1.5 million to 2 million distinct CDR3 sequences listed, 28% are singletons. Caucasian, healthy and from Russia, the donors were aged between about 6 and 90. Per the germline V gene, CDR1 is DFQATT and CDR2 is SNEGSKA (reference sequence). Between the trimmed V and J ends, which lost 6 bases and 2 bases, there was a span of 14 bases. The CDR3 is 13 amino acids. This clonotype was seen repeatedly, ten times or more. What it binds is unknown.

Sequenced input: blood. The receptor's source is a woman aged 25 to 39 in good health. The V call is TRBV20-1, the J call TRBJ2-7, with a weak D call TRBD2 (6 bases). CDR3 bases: TGCAGTGCAGCTCCTAGCGCTACCTACGAGCAGTACTTC. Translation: CSAAPSATYEQYF.